This T cell receptor (beta chain) came from a study of Ad26.COV2.S vaccination and SARS-CoV-2 variants. Treatment given: 15 to 20 received Ad26.COV2.S at low or high dose, single or two shots; roughly five received placebo; per-sample allocation not given. All samples were drawn on day 63, counting from the first vaccine or placebo injection. This CDR3 region has 13 residues. The germline gives CDR1 LNHDA, CDR2 SQIVND (reference sequence). The ends were cut back, 4 bases at V and 4 bases at J, with 10 bases in the middle. This table comes from immunoSEQ multiplex PCR, and its TCRdb copy is limited to in-frame clones, with some not included. The sample shows 300,000 to 350,000 clones, 85% to 90% of them seen only once.

The sample was peripheral blood, taken in a trial of Ad26.COV2.S vaccine versus placebo. The J gene is TRBJ2-5, the V gene TRBV19; D unresolved. The sequence derives from a person between 18 and 60 years old who received the Ad26.COV2.S COVID-19 vaccine or a placebo. CDR3 bases: TGTGCCAGTAGTAGATCTGCGTTAGAGACCCAGTACTTC. This gives the protein CASSRSALETQYF.